The sequence of this T cell receptor (beta chain) was determined in a study of T cell responses to AZD1222 COVID-19 vaccine. General study results and limits: Regions left unmutated in variants are reportedly the target of nearly half of spike-specific TCRs. Baseline seropositivity occurred in only a handful of AZD1222 recipients.

Whether given at about 4 or about 12 weeks, second doses were pooled. The protocol was immunoSEQ multiplex PCR, while the TCRdb copy is restricted to in-frame clones and leaves out a portion. The table includes 90,000 to 150,000 clones, about 85% detected once. As to this clone: Its antigen is not identified.

Sequenced here: peripheral blood, sampled 28 days after the second AZD1222 dose. The TCR sequence derives from an adult who received the AZD1222 COVID-19 vaccine.

In DNA form, the CDR3 reads TGCGCCAGCAGCCCATATAATTCACCCCTCCACTTT. The encoded protein is CASSPYNSPLHF. The V gene is TRBV5-1, the J gene TRBJ1-6; D remains unclear. Trimming removed 4 bases from V and 4 bases from J, with 3 bases in between. From germline, CDR1 is SGHRS and CDR2 YFSETQ. This CDR3 is 12 amino acids long. Combining the CDR3 with reference TRBV5-1 and TRBJ1-6 gives the whole variable domain KAGVTQTPRYLIKTRGQQVTLSCSPISGHRSVSWYQQTPGQGLQFLFEYFSETQRNKGNFPGRFSGRQFSNSRSEMNVSTLELGDSALYLCASSPYNSPLHFGNGTRLTVT.